This entry lists 9 T cell receptor beta chains sequenced from one sample in a study of T cell responses to AZD1222 COVID-19 vaccine. TCRdb's table, derived via immunoSEQ multiplex PCR, lists solely in-frame clones and lacks some. This table holds over 100,000 clones, about nine tenths found once. The source material was peripheral blood, sampled on day 0 of AZD1222 vaccination. These receptor sequences come from an adult in good health.

The CDR3 spells CASSQEDRVYEQYF. CDR3 DNA: TGTGCCAGCAGCCAAGAGGACAGGGTCTACGAGCAGTACTTC. The chain combines TRBV3-1 (or the pseudogene TRBV3-2) with TRBJ2-7, with 8 bases matching TRBD1. The CDR3 is 14 amino acids. V gave up 0 bases and J gave up 3 bases; unmatched junction bases: 1. CDR1 is LGHDT, CDR2 YNNKEL, per germline (reference sequence).

V is TRBV30 and J is TRBJ1-4, with D perhaps TRBD1 (5 bases). Germline-derived CDR1 and CDR2 are GTSNPN and SVGIG (reference sequence). The CDR3 extends over 13 amino acids. V lost 2 bases, J lost 8 bases, and 12 bases lay in between. CDR3 amino acids: CAWSFGGGEKLFF. As DNA, the CDR3 is TGTGCCTGGAGTTTCGGGGGAGGCGAAAAACTGTTTTTT. The full variable domain, in which reference TRBV30 and TRBJ1-4 provide the parts outside the CDR3, is SQTIHQWPATLVQPVGSPLSLECTVEGTSNPNLYWYRQAAGRGLQLLFYSVGIGQISSEVPQNLSASRPQDRQFILSSKKLLLSDSGFYLCAWSFGGGEKLFFGSGTQLSVL.

The J gene is TRBJ1-6, the V gene TRBV6-1; TRBD1 matches 8 bases. In germline, CDR1 is MNHNS, CDR2 SASEGT. J lost 7 bases, V lost 0 bases, and 2 bases had no gene match. CDR3 length equals 15 residues. In DNA, the CDR3 is TGTGCCAGCAGTGAAGCGGCAGGGGGCAATTCACCCCTCCACTTT. It yields the protein CASSEAAGGNSPLHF.

The genes are TRBV7-9 and TRBJ1-2; D possibly corresponds to TRBD1 (5 bases). The V gene's germline CDR1 is SEHNR and CDR2 FQNEAQ (reference sequence). The ends were cut back, 5 bases at V and 6 bases at J, with 10 bases in the middle. The CDR3 runs 12 residues. This CDR3 reads CASSKTGDGYTF. The DNA of the CDR3 is TGTGCCAGCAGCAAAACGGGGGATGGCTACACCTTC.

V usage is TRBV30 and J usage is TRBJ1-2, with 8 bases lining up with TRBD1. With V trimmed by 7 bases and J by 7 bases, 17 bases remained unmatched. The germline gives CDR1 GTSNPN, CDR2 SVGIG (reference sequence). The CDR3 runs to 15 residues. CDR3 nucleotide sequence: TGTGCCTTCCTTCGTGTAATAACAGGGGGTACTGGCTACACCTTC. This encodes CAFLRVITGGTGYTF.

The chain is built from TRBV5-4 and TRBJ1-1, with D uncertain. Germline V gene data show CDR1 as SGHNT and CDR2 as YYREEE (reference sequence). The V and J ends lost 6 bases and 11 bases respectively, with 14 bases between them. The CDR3 spans 11 residues. Written as DNA, the CDR3 is TGTGCCAGCACCCTAGGTCGTAGTGCTTTCTTT. Residues: CASTLGRSAFF.

V usage is TRBV28 and J usage is TRBJ1-6; D call uncertain. This CDR3 is 15 amino acids long. Germline V lookup: CDR1 MDHEN, CDR2 SYDVKM. V lost 5 bases, J lost 4 bases, and 12 bases lay in between. The chain's CDR3 is CASSPGRTYNSPLHF. The CDR3 DNA reads as TGTGCCAGCAGTCCTGGACGGACTTATAATTCACCCCTCCACTTT.

The chain employs TRBV4-1 and TRBJ1-2, with a weak D call TRBD1 (5 bases). There are 14 residues in the CDR3. The V gene's germline CDR1 is MGHRA and CDR2 YSYEKL. V lost 3 bases to trimming and J lost 4 bases, with 12 bases between them. In DNA form, the CDR3 reads TGCGCCAGCAGCCATCCCGGGACGACCTATGGCTACACCTTC. It yields the protein CASSHPGTTYGYTF.

The chain carries TRBV7-2 and TRBJ2-1; 14 bases match TRBD2. This CDR3 comprises 18 residues. CDR1 is SGHTA, CDR2 FQGNSA, per germline. The V and J ends lost 5 bases and 6 bases, in that order; junction bases with no gene match: 12. The CDR3: CASSGTSGGRYNLNEQFF. CDR3 DNA: TGTGCCAGCAGCGGGACTAGCGGGGGTCGCTATAACCTCAATGAGCAGTTCTTC.